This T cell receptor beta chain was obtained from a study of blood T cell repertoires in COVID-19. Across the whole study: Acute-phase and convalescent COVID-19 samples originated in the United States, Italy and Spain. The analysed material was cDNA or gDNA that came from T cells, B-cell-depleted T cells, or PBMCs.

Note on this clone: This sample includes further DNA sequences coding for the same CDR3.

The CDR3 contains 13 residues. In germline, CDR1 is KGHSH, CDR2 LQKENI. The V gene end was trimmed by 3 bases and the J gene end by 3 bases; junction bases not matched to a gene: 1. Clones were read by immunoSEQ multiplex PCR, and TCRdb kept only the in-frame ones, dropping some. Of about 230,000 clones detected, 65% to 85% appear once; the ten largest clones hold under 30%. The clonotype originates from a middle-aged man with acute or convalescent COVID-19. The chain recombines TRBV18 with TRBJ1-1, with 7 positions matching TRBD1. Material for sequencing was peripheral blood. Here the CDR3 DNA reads TGTGCCAGCTCACCCGGACAGGACACTGAAGCTTTCTTT. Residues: CASSPGQDTEAFF.